The sequence of this T cell receptor beta chain was determined in a study of OX40 agonist ivuxolimab in advanced cancers. Study summary: Treatment of patients was with ivuxolimab, an agonistic anti-OX40 (CD134) antibody. Subjects had a mean age of around 60 years, with a range of roughly 23 to 79; 82.7% were male. Points from the study as a whole: Within 6 weeks, CD4+ and CD8+ blood T cells expanded clonally at 0.1 to 3.0 mg/kg.

Remarks on this clone: The antigen is not known.

Produced via immunoSEQ multiplex PCR; TCRdb's table is partial and in-frame only. Of fewer than 100,000 clones listed, over 90% are singletons. In germline, CDR1 is MRHNA, CDR2 SNTAGT. V lost 6 bases, J lost 3 bases, and 20 bases lay in between. CDR3 length equals 16 residues. Here the sequenced sample was CD4+ or CD8+ T cells sorted from blood, taken in a trial of the OX40 agonist ivuxolimab. The clonotype comes from an adult with an advanced solid tumor such as melanoma, head and neck, liver or kidney cancer. The V gene is TRBV6-4, the J gene TRBJ1-1, with a possible D match to TRBD1 (5 bases). The CDR3 DNA reads as TGTGCCAGCAGAAGGTCGACAGCTTTTCGGGACACTGAAGCTTTCTTT. Translation: CASRRSTAFRDTEAFF.